The entry below describes one T cell receptor beta chain. The target antigen is unknown. Reverse transcription of extracted RNA yielded cDNA, which provided the sequencing template. Clones were sequenced by immunoSEQ multiplex PCR, and TCRdb holds only the in-frame ones, with some missing. The data hold 110,000 or so clones, with over 60% observed a single time. Trimming shortened V by 6 bases and J by 1 base, and 12 bases separated the two germline ends. Germline V gene sequence: CDR1 SNHLY, CDR2 FYNNEI. The CDR3 runs to 14 residues. The source of the sample is a study of CD8+ T cells in alopecia areata. Whole-study findings and limits: Patients shared TCRs less clearly than mice did, possibly owing to HLA.

The chain carries TRBV2 and TRBJ2-5, with TRBD1 as a possible D gene (6 bases). The material sequenced was CD4+ T cells sorted from blood. This clonotype was sampled from a human donor in good health. The CDR3 nucleotides are TGTGCCAGCAGCCTGACAGGCCTCCAAGAGACCCAGTACTTC. This translates into CASSLTGLQETQYF.